The clone carrying this T cell receptor beta chain was found a few times. This specimen belongs to a study of identical twins. The germline V and J ends were trimmed by 6 bases and 0 bases, with 9 bases remaining between them. This CDR3 has 14 residues. Germline assignment: CDR1 MDHEN and CDR2 SYDVKM. TCRdb passed the 5' RACE reads through MiXCR, listing each CDR3 protein once. The data hold around 470,000 distinct CDR3 sequences, with over 12% observed a single time. This sample was also put to use in a study of yellow fever vaccine responses in identical twins.

Sequences were obtained from CD4+ T cells sorted from blood. This TCR was sampled from a woman aged 18-29 years in good health. The chain uses TRBV28 and TRBJ2-4, with D possibly TRBD2 on 6 matching bases. DNA for the CDR3: TGTGCCAGCAGGGGGACTCTAGCCAAAAACATTCAGTACTTC. It yields the protein CASRGTLAKNIQYF. Combining the CDR3 with reference TRBV28 and TRBJ2-4 gives the whole variable domain DVKVTQSSRYLVKRTGEKVFLECVQDMDHENMFWYRQDPGLGLRLIYFSYDVKMKEKGDIPEGYSVSREKKERFSLILESASTNQTSMYLCASRGTLAKNIQYFGAGTRLSVL.